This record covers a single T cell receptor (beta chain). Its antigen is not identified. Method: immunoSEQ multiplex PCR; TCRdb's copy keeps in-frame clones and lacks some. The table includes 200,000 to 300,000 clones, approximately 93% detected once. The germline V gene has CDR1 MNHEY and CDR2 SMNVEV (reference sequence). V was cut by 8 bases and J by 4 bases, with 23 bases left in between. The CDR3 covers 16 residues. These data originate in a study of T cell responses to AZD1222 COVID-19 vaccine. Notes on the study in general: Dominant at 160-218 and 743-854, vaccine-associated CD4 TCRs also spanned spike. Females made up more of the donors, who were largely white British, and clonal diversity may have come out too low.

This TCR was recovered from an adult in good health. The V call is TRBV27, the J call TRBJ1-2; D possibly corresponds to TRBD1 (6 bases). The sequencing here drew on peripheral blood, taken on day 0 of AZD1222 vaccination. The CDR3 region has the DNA TGTGCCAGCCGACCTCCTGGGCAGGGGAGGCCCTATGGCTACACCTTC. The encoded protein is CASRPPGQGRPYGYTF.